The T cell receptor beta chain under discussion was sequenced for a study of PD-L1 blockade in urothelial cancer. Study at large: Blood analysis took place 3 weeks (second dose) and 6 weeks after treatment start. T cells numbered a median of about 150,000 in the blood samples.

Documented time point: pretreatment peripheral blood. The CDR3 length is 18 residues. Germline assignment: CDR1 SGHDT and CDR2 YYEEEE. The junction had 17 bases not matched to a gene; V was cut back by 6 bases and J by 1 base. Generated by immunoSEQ multiplex PCR, the TCRdb table keeps only in-frame clones and is missing some. The sample carries under 55,000 clones, roughly 88% recorded once. The receptor was isolated from a donor aged 40 or over with urothelial cancer. This specimen consisted of PBMCs, obtained around atezolizumab (anti-PD-L1) treatment. The chain is built from TRBV5-6 and TRBJ2-7; 9 nucleotides align to TRBD1. This CDR3 is CASIALSRPGQGSYEQYF. Written as DNA, the CDR3 is TGTGCCAGCATCGCTTTATCGAGACCGGGACAGGGTTCCTACGAGCAGTACTTC. The full variable domain, with the rest looked up from reference TRBV5-6 and TRBJ2-7, is DAGVTQSPTHLIKTRGQQVTLRCSPKSGHDTVSWYQQALGQGPQFIFQYYEEEERQRGNFPDRFSGHQFPNYSSELNVNALLLGDSALYLCASIALSRPGQGSYEQYFGPGTRLTVT.